This entry is about one T cell receptor (beta chain). This sample was taken from a study of blood T cell repertoires in COVID-19. The CDR3 is 12 residues long. The V gene's germline CDR1 is SQVTM and CDR2 ANQGSEA. Trimming pared 2 bases from V and 6 bases from J, leaving 11 bases between. Clones were read by immunoSEQ multiplex PCR, and TCRdb kept only the in-frame ones, dropping some. The sample carries under 45,000 clones, 65% to 85% recorded once. This chain connects TRBV29-1 to TRBJ2-7; D might be TRBD1 (6 bases). The sequencing sample was made of peripheral blood. The TCR originated in a woman older than 75 with active or convalescent COVID-19. CDR3 in DNA: TGCAGCGTTGAATCACAGGGACGCGAGCAGTACTTC. Translated, it gives CSVESQGREQYF.